One sample yielded the 14 T cell receptor beta chains listed below, sequenced in a study of CD8 T cells in ankylosing spondylitis. TCRdb re-called the 5' RACE reads through MiXCR, storing one row per CDR3 protein. The table shows 100,000 to 150,000 distinct CDR3 sequences, with more than 6.5% occurring only once. Sequencing used blood, either unsorted or a sorted T cell fraction (not recorded which). These receptors all come from a male donor with ankylosing spondylitis or in good health (not recorded which).

Many counts were recorded for this clonotype. The genes are TRBV20-1 and TRBJ2-3; 12 bases align to TRBD2. J was trimmed by 5 bases and V by 3 bases; bases with no gene match: 12. Germline CDR1 DFQATT, CDR2 SNEGSKA (reference sequence). The CDR3 contains 17 residues. In DNA form, the CDR3 reads TGCAGTGCTAGGGTCCTAGCGGGGGGGCCAGATGGAGATACGCAGTATTTT. Its protein is CSARVLAGGPDGDTQYF.

This clonotype was found a few times. This rearrangement joins TRBV6-5 to TRBJ2-1; TRBD2 matches 7 bases. Trimming cost V 6 bases and J 10 bases; bases outside gene matches: 3. The CDR3 has 11 amino acids. Looked up from germline, CDR1 is MNHEY and CDR2 is SVGAGI. CDR3 protein: CASREAGEQFF. For the CDR3, the DNA is TGTGCCAGCAGAGAAGCGGGGGAGCAGTTCTTC.

The genes are TRBV5-1 and TRBJ2-7; D unresolved. CDR3 length equals 13 residues. V dropped 5 bases and J dropped 0 bases, with 9 bases sitting between them. In germline, CDR1 is SGHRS, CDR2 YFSETQ. CDR3 sequence (DNA): TGCGCCAGCAGTAGGCAGCACTCCTACGAGCAGTACTTC. This gives the protein CASSRQHSYEQYF.

This clonotype was counted many times. The rearrangement joins TRBV28 to TRBJ2-5; either TRBD1 or TRBD2 may supply D (5 bases each). The germline V gene has CDR1 MDHEN and CDR2 SYDVKM. This CDR3 is built from 13 residues. The V end was cut by 5 bases, the J end by 10 bases, with 17 bases between. The CDR3 coding sequence is TGTGCCAGCAGTGCAGGGAGAACTATTTACCAGTACTTC. Protein product: CASSAGRTIYQYF.

This clonotype was observed at least ten times. J is TRBJ2-1 and V is TRBV29-1, with 9 bases lining up with TRBD1. V lost 7 bases to trimming and J lost 1 base; unmatched junction nucleotides: 5. The CDR3 consists of 14 residues. Germline V gene sequence: CDR1 SQVTM, CDR2 ANQGSEA. DNA for the CDR3: TGCAGCGGGGGGGGGACAGGGTCCTACAATGAGCAGTTCTTC. Protein product: CSGGGTGSYNEQFF.

This clonotype showed up many times. The chain couples TRBV12-3 or TRBV12-4 to TRBJ2-1; D is uncertain. The CDR3 length is 10 residues. The ends were cut back, 3 bases at V and 9 bases at J, with 3 bases in the middle. The CDR3 loop reads CASSFVEQFF. For the CDR3, the DNA is TGTGCCAGCAGTTTTGTTGAGCAGTTCTTC.

This clonotype was seen a handful of times. The V call is TRBV14, the J call TRBJ1-3; D remains ambiguous. The V gene lost 0 bases and the J gene lost 0 bases, with 9 bases spanning the gap. The CDR3 is 16 amino acids. From germline, CDR1 is SGHDN and CDR2 FVKESK. CDR3 coding DNA: TGTGCCAGCAGCCAAGAAGGTGGCCCCTCTGGAAACACCATATATTTT. Translated, it gives CASSQEGGPSGNTIYF.

Many counts were recorded for this clonotype. J is TRBJ1-3 and V is TRBV29-1; D uncertain. Looked up from germline, CDR1 is SQVTM and CDR2 is ANQGSEA. This CDR3 has 14 residues. Trimming pared 4 bases from V and 2 bases from J, leaving 12 bases between. CDR3 sequence reads: CSVVVDRAGNTIYF. CDR3 coding DNA: TGCAGCGTTGTGGTGGACCGGGCTGGAAACACCATATATTTT.

This clonotype was picked up many times. CDR3 DNA sequence: TGTGCCAGCAGTCAACAGGGTGTTGATGGCTACACCTTC. It specifies CASSQQGVDGYTF. V and J are TRBV28 and TRBJ1-2, with TRBD1 as a possible D gene (6 bases). The ends were cut back, 5 bases at V and 6 bases at J, with 13 bases in the middle. This CDR3 spans 13 amino acids. Germline lookup yields CDR1 MDHEN and CDR2 SYDVKM.

In its sample, this clonotype was seen many times. The chain joins TRBV20-1 to TRBJ1-5, with 7 bases lining up with TRBD1. This CDR3 has 15 residues. Looked up from germline, CDR1 is DFQATT and CDR2 is SNEGSKA (reference sequence). Losses at the gene ends were 0 bases for V and 4 bases for J; bases not matched to a gene: 6. CDR3 in amino acids: CSARDWGQTNQPQHF. The CDR3 DNA reads TGCAGTGCTAGAGATTGGGGACAGACGAATCAGCCCCAGCATTTT.

Ten or more counts support this clonotype. The chain has TRBV4-1 and TRBJ2-1, with D possibly TRBD2 on 5 matching bases. The CDR3 totals 15 residues. Per the germline V gene, CDR1 is MGHRA and CDR2 is YSYEKL. V was clipped by 5 bases and J by 7 bases, with 18 bases between them. CDR3 sequence: CASSSYGEEGNEQFF. The CDR3 DNA reads as TGCGCCAGCAGCTCATACGGGGAAGAAGGAAATGAGCAGTTCTTC.

This clonotype was recorded many times. A junction boundary mismatches the germline segment, possibly from a read error. J is TRBJ2-1 and V is TRBV7-7; 8 bases match TRBD2. CDR1 and CDR2 from the germline V gene are SSHAT and FNYEAQ (reference sequence). The CDR3 covers 17 residues. The CDR3 nucleotides are TGTGCTAGCAGTCCCTATGGGGGACCGGGAGGGTACAATGAGCAGTTCTTC. Translating it yields CASSPYGGPGGYNEQFF.

There are many counts of this clonotype. V usage is TRBV4-3 and J usage is TRBJ1-2; D remains unclear. CDR1 and CDR2 from the germline V gene are LGHNA and YSLEER. The CDR3 runs to 15 residues. Trimming stripped 0 bases from V and 0 bases from J, with 8 bases between. The CDR3 loop is CASSQDGSPNYGYTF. The CDR3, as DNA: TGCGCCAGCAGCCAAGACGGCAGCCCTAACTATGGCTACACCTTC.

This clonotype was seen ten or more times. The chain has TRBV12-3 or TRBV12-4 and TRBJ2-1, with a tentative D call TRBD1 (6 bases). This CDR3 has 12 amino acids. Trimming removed 5 bases from V and 13 bases from J, with 15 bases in between. In nucleotides, the CDR3 is TGTGCCAGCAGTACGCACAGGGCCCTACAGTTCTTC. It codes for CASSTHRALQFF.